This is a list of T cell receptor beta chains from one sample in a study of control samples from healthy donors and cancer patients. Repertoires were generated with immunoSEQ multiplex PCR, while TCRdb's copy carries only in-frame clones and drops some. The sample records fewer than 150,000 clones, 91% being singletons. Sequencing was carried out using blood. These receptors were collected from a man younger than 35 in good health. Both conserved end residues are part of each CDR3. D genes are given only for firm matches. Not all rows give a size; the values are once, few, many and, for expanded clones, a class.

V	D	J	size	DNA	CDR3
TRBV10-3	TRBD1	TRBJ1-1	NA	TGTGCCATCAGTGAGTACAGGGGCGCTGAAGCTTTCTTT	CAISEYRGAEAFF
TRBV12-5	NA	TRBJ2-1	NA	TGTGCTAGTGGTTCCCCCCGGAGGGTGGCAAGCGAGCAGTTCTTC	CASGSPRRVASEQFF
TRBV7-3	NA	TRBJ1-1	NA	TGTGCCAGCAGGGACAGTATGAACACTGAAGCTTTCTTT	CASRDSMNTEAFF
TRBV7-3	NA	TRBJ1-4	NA	TGTGCCAGCAGCCCAGGGGTAGGGGAAAAACTGTTTTTT	CASSPGVGEKLFF
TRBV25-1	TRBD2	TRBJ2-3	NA	TGTGCCAGCAGTGTGACTAGCGGGGGGGCAGATACGCAGTATTTT	CASSVTSGGADTQYF
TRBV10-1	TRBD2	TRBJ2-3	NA	TGCGCCAGCAGTGAGTCAAGACTAGCGGGCACAGATACGCAGTATTTT	CASSESRLAGTDTQYF
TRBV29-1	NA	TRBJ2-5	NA	TGCAGCGTTGACCGACATACACAAGAGACCCAGTACTTC	CSVDRHTQETQYF
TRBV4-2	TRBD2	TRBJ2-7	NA	TGTGCCAGCAGCCAAGTCATTGGACTAGCTTACGAGCAGTACTTC	CASSQVIGLAYEQYF
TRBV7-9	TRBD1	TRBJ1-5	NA	TGTGCCAGCAGCGGGGACAGGGAGGTTTATCAGCCCCAGCATTTT	CASSGDREVYQPQHF
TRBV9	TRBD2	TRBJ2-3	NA	TGTGCCAGCAGCGTGAGGACTAGCGCAGATACGCAGTATTTT	CASSVRTSADTQYF
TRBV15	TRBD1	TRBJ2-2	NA	TGTGCCACCAGCAGGGGACAGTCACCCGGGGAGCTGTTTTTT	CATSRGQSPGELFF
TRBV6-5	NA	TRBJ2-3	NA	TGTGCCAGCAGTTTTACCAGGACGACAGATACGCAGTATTTT	CASSFTRTTDTQYF
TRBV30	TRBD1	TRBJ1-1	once	TGTGCCTGGAGTGGATCCGGCAGGGGGCGTTGGGGTGGGACTGAAGCTTTCTTT	CAWSGSGRGRWGGTEAFF
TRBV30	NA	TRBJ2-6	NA	TGTGCCTGGAGTGAAGCCAGCTCTGGGGCCAACGTCCTGACTTTC	CAWSEASSGANVLTF
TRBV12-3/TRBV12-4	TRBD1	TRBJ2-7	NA	TGTGCCAGCTGGGACAGCTCCTACAACGAGCAGTACTTC	CASWDSSYNEQYF
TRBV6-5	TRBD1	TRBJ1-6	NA	TGTGCCAGCAGTTACAGGGGGCGTCGGAATTCACCCCTCCACTTT	CASSYRGRRNSPLHF
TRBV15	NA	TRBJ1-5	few	TGTGCCACCAGCAGCTCCACTCAGGGTCAGCCCCAGCATTTT	CATSSSTQGQPQHF
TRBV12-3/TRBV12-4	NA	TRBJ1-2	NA	TGTGCCAGCAGCTCCGCGGTCGCGTATGGCTACACCTTC	CASSSAVAYGYTF
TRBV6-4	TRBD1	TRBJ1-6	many	TGTGCCAGCAGTGCTCAGGGGGGTTCACCCCTCCACTTT	CASSAQGGSPLHF
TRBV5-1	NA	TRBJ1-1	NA	TGCGCCAGCAGCCTAGAACCGGGACTGCCAGAGAACACTGAAGCTTTCTTT	CASSLEPGLPENTEAFF
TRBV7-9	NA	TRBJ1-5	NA	TGTGCCAGCAGCTTAGTGGACGTGGATCAGCCCCAGCATTTT	CASSLVDVDQPQHF
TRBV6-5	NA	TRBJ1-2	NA	TGTGCCAGCAGACGGGACTTGAAGTATGGCTACACCTTC	CASRRDLKYGYTF
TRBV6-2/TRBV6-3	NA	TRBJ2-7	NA	TGTGCCAGCAGTTGGGGGCGGATAAGCTCCTACGAGCAGTACTTC	CASSWGRISSYEQYF
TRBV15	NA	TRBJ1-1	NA	TGTGCCACCAGCAGTAACAGGGATACTGAAGCTTTCTTT	CATSSNRDTEAFF
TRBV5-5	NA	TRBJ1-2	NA	TGTGCCAGCAGCTTTCGGGGCGGTTATGGCTACACCTTC	CASSFRGGYGYTF
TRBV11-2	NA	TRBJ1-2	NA	TGTGCCAGCAGCTTAGTTCAGGCGGGGGGCTATGGCTACACCTTC	CASSLVQAGGYGYTF
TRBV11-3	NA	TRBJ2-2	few	TGTGCCAGCAGCCTCTACTCCACCGGGGAGCTGTTTTTT	CASSLYSTGELFF
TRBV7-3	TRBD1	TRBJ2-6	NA	TGTGCCAGCAGCAGACAGGGGGCTGGGGCCAACGTCCTGACTTTC	CASSRQGAGANVLTF
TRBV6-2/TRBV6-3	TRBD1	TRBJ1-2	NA	TGTGCCAGCAGCCGACAGGGTCCTGGCTACACCTTC	CASSRQGPGYTF